These 29 T cell receptor beta chains came from one sample sequenced in a study of blood T cells in healthy people across ages. A sample-barcoded 5' primer and a J-beta primer mix were used in a second PCR of roughly 7 to 12 cycles. MiXCR was run by TCRdb on the 5' RACE reads, yielding one entry per CDR3 protein. In the table there are about 720,000 distinct CDR3 sequences, approximately 25% of which are singletons. A further study also used this sample, focusing on T cells of mothers and their children.

Sequences were obtained from blood. Receptor source: a boy aged 5 to 17 in good health.

The chain uses TRBV5-6 and TRBJ1-2; D may be TRBD1 (6 bases). CDR1 and CDR2 from the germline V gene are SGHDT and YYEEEE. The CDR3 covers 19 residues. V was clipped by 0 bases and J by 7 bases, with 28 bases between them. This CDR3 is CASSLEPIRGGGALGGYTF. For the CDR3, the DNA is TGTGCCAGCAGCTTGGAACCGATCCGTGGGGGGGGCGCTCTTGGTGGCTACACCTTC.

The chain has TRBV20-1 and TRBJ2-7; 7 bases match TRBD2. The CDR3 is 14 amino acids. The V segment lost 3 bases and the J segment 5 bases; nucleotides outside the gene matches: 10. Germline CDR1 DFQATT, CDR2 SNEGSKA (reference sequence). CDR3 region: CSARGSAGVNEQYF. Here the CDR3 DNA reads TGCAGTGCTAGGGGATCGGCGGGGGTCAACGAGCAGTACTTC.

This clonotype was observed a few times. V gene TRBV27 combines with J gene TRBJ1-6; maybe TRBD1 (5 bases). V was trimmed by 2 bases and J by 10 bases, leaving 15 bases between them. Germline CDR1 MNHEY, CDR2 SMNVEV (reference sequence). This CDR3 has 15 amino acids. This CDR3 is CASSLLRDGLSPLHF. CDR3 coding DNA: TGTGCCAGCAGTTTACTAAGGGACGGTTTGTCACCCCTCCACTTT.

The V gene is TRBV20-1, the J gene TRBJ2-5; the D gene is possibly TRBD1 (5 bases). V shed 6 bases and J shed 2 bases, with 13 bases lying between them. In germline, CDR1 is DFQATT, CDR2 SNEGSKA (reference sequence). This CDR3 spans 13 amino acids. The CDR3: CSAEHRLQETQYF. The CDR3 DNA sequence: TGCAGTGCAGAGCACAGGCTTCAAGAGACCCAGTACTTC.

This clonotype has a handful of counts. This CDR3 is CASSLSGTGGFSYNSPLHF. Written as DNA, the CDR3 is TGTGCCAGCAGCTTGTCCGGGACAGGGGGCTTCTCCTATAATTCACCCCTCCACTTT. The rearrangement uses TRBV7-6 and TRBJ1-6; 12 bases align to TRBD1. The V and J ends lost 3 bases and 0 bases, in that order; junction bases with no gene match: 6. CDR3 length: 19 residues. The germline CDR1 and CDR2 sequences are SGHVS and FNYEAQ.

The chain carries TRBV18 and TRBJ2-2, with 7 bases lining up with TRBD1. V lost 3 bases and J lost 1; bases outside the gene matches: 11. Germline CDR1 is KGHSH and CDR2 is LQKENI. CDR3 length: 18 residues. CDR3: CASSPVNTGTVNTGELFF. In DNA form, the CDR3 reads TGTGCCAGCTCACCGGTAAACACGGGGACAGTGAACACCGGGGAGCTGTTTTTT.

The table lists this clonotype with a few counts. This chain links TRBV6-4 with TRBJ2-1, with 12 bases that match TRBD2. CDR1 and CDR2 from the germline V gene are MRHNA and SNTAGT. V dropped 0 bases and J dropped 7; count of bases not matched to a gene: 1. The CDR3 contains 15 residues. CDR3 sequence reads: CASSDSTSGRNEQFF. CDR3 nucleotides: TGTGCCAGCAGTGACTCTACTAGCGGGAGGAATGAGCAGTTCTTC.

This clonotype has only a few counts. The chain is built from TRBV29-1 and TRBJ2-7; D is uncertain. The CDR3 sequence is 11 residues long. Germline assignment: CDR1 SQVTM and CDR2 ANQGSEA. The V and J ends lost 5 bases and 3 bases respectively, with 8 bases between them. CDR3 coding DNA: TGCAGCGTTCCCGGGTACTACGAGCAGTACTTC. Translated: CSVPGYYEQYF.

This clonotype has just a few counts. The chain uses TRBV5-4 and TRBJ2-1, with D unresolved. CDR1 is SGHNT, CDR2 YYREEE, per germline (reference sequence). This CDR3 comprises 16 residues. The V gene lost 0 bases and the J gene lost 3 bases, with 13 bases spanning the gap. CDR3 nucleotide sequence: TGTGCCAGCAGCTTGGGTAAATCGGAGTTCTACAATGAGCAGTTCTTC. As protein: CASSLGKSEFYNEQFF.

The rearrangement links TRBV18 to TRBJ2-5; D gene uncertain. The DNA end is a closer match to TRBJ2-7, so the J assignment may be wrong. The CDR3 length is 14 residues. The V gene's germline CDR1 is KGHSH and CDR2 LQKENI. CDR3 DNA: TGTGCCAGCTCACCAATGGGCAGCTCCTACGAGCAGTACTTC. Translating gives CASSPMGSSYEQYF.

The V gene is TRBV2, the J gene TRBJ1-1, with a tentative D call TRBD1 (5 bases). Germline assignment: CDR1 SNHLY and CDR2 FYNNEI. V lost 3 bases to trimming and J lost 1 base, with 9 bases between them. The CDR3 is 14 residues long. The CDR3 DNA reads TGTGCCAGCAGTGACAGGGCAGGGAACACTGAAGCTTTCTTT. Translating it yields CASSDRAGNTEAFF.

This clonotype was picked up a small number of times. This chain links TRBV24-1 with TRBJ2-5; 9 nucleotides line up with TRBD2. Gene TRBJ2-7 matches the end of the DNA better, so the J call may be wrong. The CDR3 runs to 13 residues. Germline CDR1 KGHDR, CDR2 SFDVKD. CDR3 nucleotide sequence: TGTGCCACCAGTGATGGGACTAGCTTCGAGCAGTACTTC. This codes for CATSDGTSFEQYF.

The sample holds a few counts of this clonotype. The chain joins TRBV7-2 to TRBJ2-7; 10 nucleotides match TRBD1. From germline, CDR1 is SGHTA and CDR2 FQGNSA. V dropped 1 base and J dropped 6; count of bases not matched to a gene: 9. The CDR3 is 16 amino acids. The DNA for the CDR3 is TGTGCCAGCAGCTTAGTTTCCGGACAGGGGGGAGTCGAGCAGTACTTC. This codes for CASSLVSGQGGVEQYF.

CDR3 DNA sequence: TGTGCCAGCAGCTTACCCTTTGGATCCTACAATGAGCAGTTCTTC. It translates to CASSLPFGSYNEQFF. The V and J genes are TRBV7-2 and TRBJ2-1; D unclear. Germline-derived CDR1 and CDR2 are SGHTA and FQGNSA. CDR3 size: 15 residues. V was trimmed by 2 bases and J by 1 base, leaving 9 bases between them.

The chain uses TRBV7-2 and TRBJ2-3; no clear D gene. CDR3 length: 12 amino acids. The germline CDR1 and CDR2 sequences are SGHTA and FQGNSA. The V end lost 1 base, the J end lost 6 bases, and 5 bases lay between the germline ends. The CDR3 DNA reads as TGTGCCAGCAGCTTAGGTTGGGATACGCAGTATTTT. This encodes CASSLGWDTQYF. The full variable domain, in which reference TRBV7-2 and TRBJ2-3 provide the parts outside the CDR3, is GAGVSQSPSNKVTEKGKDVELRCDPISGHTALYWYRQSLGQGLEFLIYFQGNSAPDKSGLPSDRFSAERTGGSVSTLTIQRTQQEDSAVYLCASSLGWDTQYFGPGTRLTVL.

The sample holds a few counts of this clonotype. The chain joins TRBV20-1 to TRBJ2-3; TRBD2 aligns across 11 bases. The J segment lost 5 bases and the V segment lost 6 bases, leaving 10 bases of the junction unmatched. The CDR3 is 15 amino acids. The germline V gene has CDR1 DFQATT and CDR2 SNEGSKA (reference sequence). CDR3 in amino acids: CSADRGGTSGDTQYF. CDR3 bases: TGCAGTGCCGATAGGGGAGGGACTAGCGGAGATACGCAGTATTTT.

The chain uses TRBV6-1 and TRBJ1-1; D remains unclear. CDR3 size: 13 residues. The germline CDR1 and CDR2 sequences are MNHNS and SASEGT. The ends were cut back, 8 bases at V and 3 bases at J, with 13 bases in the middle. In nucleotides, the CDR3 is TGTGCCAGCGTTGGCCAAATGGACACTGAAGCTTTCTTT. Translation gives CASVGQMDTEAFF.

This sequence joins TRBV6-4 and TRBJ2-7; 12 nucleotides align to TRBD2. V lost 4 bases, J lost 5 bases, and 9 bases stayed unmatched. The germline gives CDR1 MRHNA, CDR2 SNTAGT. The CDR3 covers 16 residues. The CDR3 sequence is CASSADGLAGIHEQYF. CDR3 coding DNA: TGTGCCAGCAGTGCCGACGGACTAGCGGGAATTCACGAGCAGTACTTC.

The CDR3 protein is CASSGGEHCGYTF. Written as DNA, the CDR3 is TGCGCCAGCAGCGGAGGGGAACACTGTGGCTACACCTTC. The chain combines TRBV5-1 with TRBJ1-2; D might be TRBD1 (5 bases). This CDR3 has 13 amino acids. Germline CDR1 reads SGHRS; CDR2 reads YFSETQ. Trimming cost V 4 bases and J 7 bases, with 14 bases left between them.

DNA of the CDR3: TGCGCCAGCACCTCAGCAGGGGGTTACAATGAGCAGTTCTTC. Protein: CASTSAGGYNEQFF. The chain has TRBV5-1 and TRBJ2-1, with 7 bases that match TRBD1. The CDR3 totals 14 residues. CDR1 is SGHRS, CDR2 YFSETQ, per germline. V was clipped by 6 bases and J by 4 bases; unmatched bases: 7.

This clonotype was observed a few times. V gene TRBV9 combines with J gene TRBJ2-1; TRBD2 aligns across 7 bases. CDR1 is SGDLS and CDR2 is YYNGEE in the germline V gene. The CDR3 has 18 residues. V gave up 4 bases and J gave up 0 bases; unmatched junction bases: 13. The CDR3 DNA is TGTGCCAGCAGCTTCCCGACTAGCCCTAAGAGCTCCTACAATGAGCAGTTCTTC. Its protein is CASSFPTSPKSSYNEQFF.

The chain links TRBV20-1 to TRBJ2-5; D not resolved. Germline V CDR1 and CDR2: DFQATT, SNEGSKA (reference sequence). Trimming took 1 base from V and 1 from J, leaving 22 bases between them. This CDR3 spans 18 amino acids. CDR3 sequence: CSARAGPSLGVFQETQYF. CDR3 nucleotide sequence: TGCAGTGCTAGAGCTGGGCCTTCCCTTGGCGTGTTCCAAGAGACCCAGTACTTC.

J is TRBJ1-4 and V is TRBV9, with D maybe TRBD1 (5 bases). This CDR3 contains 15 residues. CDR1 is SGDLS and CDR2 is YYNGEE in the germline V gene. V was clipped by 4 bases and J by 4 bases, with 14 bases between them. This CDR3 is CASSSRDARNEKLFF. For the CDR3, the DNA is TGTGCCAGCAGCAGCCGGGACGCTCGTAATGAAAAACTGTTTTTT. The full variable domain, with the rest looked up from reference TRBV9 and TRBJ1-4, is DSGVTQTPKHLITATGQRVTLRCSPRSGDLSVYWYQQSLDQGLQFLIQYYNGEERAKGNILERFSAQQFPDLHSELNLSSLELGDSALYFCASSSRDARNEKLFFGSGTQLSVL.

The CDR3 reads CASSYGQGLVLETQYF. The CDR3 DNA is TGTGCCAGCAGTTACGGACAGGGTCTAGTTTTGGAGACCCAGTACTTC. The chain recombines TRBV6-5 with TRBJ2-5; 8 nucleotides align to TRBD1. V lost 2 bases and J lost 5; bases outside the gene matches: 10. Germline values: CDR1 MNHEY, CDR2 SVGAGI. This CDR3 has 16 residues.

The V and J genes are TRBV3-1 and TRBJ1-5, with D possibly matching TRBD1 (5 bases). Trimming took off 3 bases at V and 2 bases at J, with 17 bases between the two ends. The germline CDR1 and CDR2 sequences are LGHDT and YNNKEL (reference sequence). This CDR3 contains 17 residues. The CDR3 DNA reads TGTGCCAGCAGCCAGGGTGGATTTTGGGGGGGCAATCAGCCCCAGCATTTT. Amino acid sequence: CASSQGGFWGGNQPQHF.

In its sample, this clonotype was seen a few times. This chain joins TRBV20-1 and TRBJ1-2; D is uncertain. Germline values: CDR1 DFQATT, CDR2 SNEGSKA (reference sequence). This CDR3 contains 13 residues. V lost 3 bases and J lost 4, with 12 bases in between. CDR3 loop: CSASINAGYGYTF. CDR3 DNA sequence: TGCAGTGCTAGTATTAACGCGGGCTATGGCTACACCTTC.

The chain couples TRBV6-1 to TRBJ2-5; 7 bases map to TRBD1. Germline CDR1 reads MNHNS; CDR2 reads SASEGT. V lost 5 bases to trimming and J lost 2 bases; unmatched junction nucleotides: 14. The CDR3 consists of 17 residues. In DNA form, the CDR3 reads TGTGCCAGCAGTAAAATCTCCGGGACAGCTAGACAAGAGACCCAGTACTTC. As protein: CASSKISGTARQETQYF.

This chain uses TRBV4-3 with TRBJ1-1; TRBD1 agrees at 9 bases. Germline V gene data show CDR1 as LGHNA and CDR2 as YSLEER. V lost 1 base, J lost 1 base, and 7 bases stayed unmatched. The CDR3 spans 17 residues. The CDR3 loop is CASSQARGQGTNTEAFF. CDR3 sequence (DNA): TGCGCCAGCAGCCAAGCCCGGGGACAGGGAACGAACACTGAAGCTTTCTTT.

The sample holds a few counts of this clonotype. This rearrangement joins TRBV29-1 to TRBJ1-2, with 7 positions matching TRBD1. This CDR3 comprises 14 residues. Germline trimming cut 5 bases from V and 6 bases from J; bases unmatched to any gene: 12. Germline V lookup: CDR1 SQVTM, CDR2 ANQGSEA. The CDR3 region is CSVWTGLDRDGYTF. DNA of the CDR3: TGCAGCGTTTGGACAGGACTAGATCGGGATGGCTACACCTTC.